Listed here are 2 T cell receptor beta chains from one sample, sequenced in a study of control samples from healthy donors and cancer patients. Sequencing was performed with immunoSEQ multiplex PCR; in TCRdb, only in-frame clones are kept and a portion is missing. The repertoire holds about 53,000 clones, with approximately 86% as singletons. The sequenced material came from PBMCs. These receptor sequences come from a man in his 60s with head and neck cancer.

The rearrangement uses TRBV3-1 (or the pseudogene TRBV3-2) and TRBJ1-1; a possible D gene is TRBD1 (5 bases). V was cut by 4 bases and J by 4 bases, with 13 bases left in between. This CDR3 spans 14 amino acids. The germline V gene encodes CDR1 LGHDT and CDR2 YNNKEL (reference sequence). The CDR3, as DNA: TGTGCCAGCAGCCCCGGCGGGGCCAGCACTGAAGCTTTCTTT. It is translated as CASSPGGASTEAFF.

V and J are TRBV5-1 and TRBJ2-2; 8 bases align to TRBD2. The CDR3 covers 15 residues. Germline CDR1 reads SGHRS; CDR2 reads YFSETQ. V lost 6 bases, J lost 5 bases, and 9 bases stayed unmatched. CDR3 residues: CASTLRVAGTGELFF. In DNA, the CDR3 is TGCGCCAGCACCCTCAGGGTAGCGGGAACCGGGGAGCTGTTTTTT.